This T cell receptor beta chain came from a study of blood T cells in healthy people across ages. Study-level results: While age rose, TCR beta diversity per million T cells dropped in a roughly linear way. Both higher diversity and more naive CD4+ cells marked long-lived donors when set against aged donors. Percentage of naive T cells showed a strong correlation with TCR beta diversity.

Remarks on this clonotype: The antigen remains unidentified.

The second PCR ran about 6 to 11 cycles with a sample-barcoded 5' primer and J-beta primers. MiXCR was run by TCRdb on the 5' RACE reads, yielding one entry per CDR3 protein. The sample includes over 950,000 distinct CDR3 sequences, just over 50% of them seen just once. The ends lost 4 bases at V and 7 bases at J; junction bases unmatched: 14. The germline V gene has CDR1 SGHVS and CDR2 FNYEAQ. The CDR3 is 17 residues long. Isolating PBMCs gave at least 6 million of these cells per sample. This chain uses TRBV7-6 with TRBJ2-3, with 10 positions matching TRBD2. The material sequenced was blood. The sequence was obtained from a woman between 55 and 75 years old in good health. The CDR3 sequence: CASSWGWGQREGNTQYF. DNA of the CDR3: TGTGCCAGCAGCTGGGGCTGGGGCCAGCGGGAGGGAAATACGCAGTATTTT.